The 24 T cell receptor beta chains below were found in one sample sequenced in a study of cytomegalovirus exposure and HLA in healthy donors. PCR amplification relied on 60 Vbeta primers (plus 13 Jbeta primers). Produced via immunoSEQ multiplex PCR; TCRdb's table is partial and in-frame only. The table has tens of thousands of clones, 55% to 65% seen once. Specimen: PBMCs. Source of these receptors: a woman between 50 and 59 years old in good health and CMV-seronegative.

The chain carries TRBV30 and TRBJ2-7; 8 nucleotides match TRBD1. The germline CDR1 and CDR2 sequences are GTSNPN and SVGIG (reference sequence). The CDR3 consists of 13 residues. Trimming cost V 1 base and J 3 bases; bases outside gene matches: 2. This CDR3 reads CAWSAGGDYEQYF. CDR3 DNA: TGTGCCTGGAGTGCAGGGGGCGACTACGAGCAGTACTTC.

At least ten counts were recorded for this clone. Germline is not matched at one junction end, which may reflect a read error. The gene calls are TRBV10-2 and TRBJ1-4; 7 bases match TRBD1. Germline CDR1 is WSHSY and CDR2 is SAAADI. The CDR3 length is 16 residues. This chain's CDR3 is CASGDRDSATNEKLFF. CDR3 sequence (DNA): TGCGCCAGCGGTGACAGGGATTCTGCAACTAATGAAAAACTGTTTTTT.

In its sample, this clone was seen a few times. This chain connects TRBV6-1 to TRBJ2-5; tentative D call: TRBD1 (5 bases). The end of the DNA fits TRBJ2-7 better, so the J call may be wrong. Germline loops: CDR1 MNHNS, CDR2 SASEGT. This CDR3 region has 14 residues. The CDR3 DNA reads TGTGCCAGCAGCACCTCTCCAGGGTCCTACGAGCAGTACTTC. Amino acid sequence: CASSTSPGSYEQYF.

In DNA form, the CDR3 reads TGTGCCTGGAGCAAGGGGGCTGGTACTGAAGCTTTCTTT. Its protein is CAWSKGAGTEAFF. This chain joins TRBV30 and TRBJ1-1, with 7 bases fitting TRBD1. The CDR3 covers 13 residues. Germline V gene lookup returns CDR1 GTSNPN and CDR2 SVGIG (reference sequence). V trimming: 3 bases; J trimming: 5 bases; junction bases outside the gene matches: 6.

The sample holds a few counts of this clone. The chain combines TRBV29-1 with TRBJ2-5, with D perhaps matching TRBD2 (6 bases). V dropped 3 bases and J dropped 0 bases, with 11 bases sitting between them. There are 14 residues in the CDR3. Germline CDR1 is SQVTM and CDR2 is ANQGSEA. The CDR3: CSVEWDFNQETQYF. The CDR3 DNA sequence: TGCAGCGTTGAGTGGGACTTCAACCAAGAGACCCAGTACTTC.

V and J are TRBV6-6 and TRBJ2-7; 9 nucleotides line up with TRBD1. The CDR3 has 14 amino acids. Germline assignment: CDR1 MNHNY and CDR2 SVGAGI (reference sequence). V dropped 5 bases and J dropped 6; count of bases not matched to a gene: 8. CDR3 protein: CASSADRGKVEQYF. The CDR3 DNA is TGTGCCAGCAGTGCGGACAGGGGTAAGGTCGAGCAGTACTTC.

The genes are TRBV5-1 and TRBJ2-7; a possible D gene is TRBD1 (6 bases). This CDR3 is 13 amino acids long. Trimming left V 1 base short and J 3 bases short, with 8 bases between. CDR1 is SGHRS and CDR2 is YFSETQ in the germline V gene. CDR3 DNA sequence: TGCGCCAGCAGCTTGAGAGGGGGCTACGAGCAGTACTTC. Residues: CASSLRGGYEQYF.

The J gene is TRBJ1-1, the V gene TRBV29-1; D remains unclear. Germline V lookup: CDR1 SQVTM, CDR2 ANQGSEA. The CDR3 totals 13 residues. Trimming shortened V by 1 base and J by 4 bases, and 10 bases separated the two germline ends. CDR3: CSVEGRLSTEAFF. The DNA of the CDR3 is TGCAGCGTTGAAGGGCGACTGAGCACTGAAGCTTTCTTT. Complete variable domain (other parts from reference TRBV29-1 and TRBJ1-1): SAVISQKPSRDICQRGTSLTIQCQVDSQVTMMFWYRQQPGQSLTLIATANQGSEATYESGFVIDKFPISRPNLTFSTLTVSNMSPEDSSIYLCSVEGRLSTEAFFGQGTRLTVV.

This clone turned up a few times. The CDR3 coding sequence is TGCGCCAGCAATGAGAGGGGAGGTCTCGGGGAGACCCAGTACTTC. Protein: CASNERGGLGETQYF. V and J are TRBV5-1 and TRBJ2-5; TRBD2 is a possible D gene (6 bases). Germline V gives CDR1 SGHRS, CDR2 YFSETQ. The CDR3 has 15 residues. Trimming took 6 bases from V and 5 from J, leaving 20 bases between them.

The V and J genes are TRBV27 and TRBJ2-5, with D perhaps matching TRBD1 (5 bases). The germline V gene encodes CDR1 MNHEY and CDR2 SMNVEV (reference sequence). Between the trimmed V and J ends, which lost 4 bases and 7 bases, there was a span of 16 bases. The CDR3 contains 14 residues. CDR3 nucleotide sequence: TGTGCCAGCAGTTCCGGGCAGGGCCTTCCGACCCAGTACTTC. Amino acid sequence: CASSSGQGLPTQYF.

The chain carries TRBV30 and TRBJ1-2, with 8 nucleotides matching TRBD1. Losses at the gene ends were 8 bases for V and 8 bases for J; bases not matched to a gene: 16. The CDR3 runs 14 residues. Germline CDR1 and CDR2: GTSNPN and SVGIG (reference sequence). CDR3 coding DNA: TGTGCCGCAAGGGCTACAGGGGGTAGAGGCGGCTACACCTTC. This codes for CAARATGGRGGYTF.

V usage is TRBV30 and J usage is TRBJ2-7; D is perhaps TRBD1 (5 bases). V lost 1 base, J lost 3 bases, and 7 bases lay in between. Per the germline V gene, CDR1 is GTSNPN and CDR2 is SVGIG (reference sequence). The CDR3 has 12 amino acids. The CDR3 spells CAWSGQGYEQYF. The CDR3 DNA reads TGTGCCTGGAGTGGGCAGGGCTACGAGCAGTACTTC.

This CDR3 is CASRHRGANEKLFF. The CDR3 DNA sequence: TGTGCCAGCAGACACAGGGGGGCTAATGAAAAACTGTTTTTT. The rearrangement links TRBV19 to TRBJ1-4; 8 bases map to TRBD1. The V gene's germline CDR1 is LNHDA and CDR2 SQIVND (reference sequence). Trimming cost V 9 bases and J 3 bases; bases outside gene matches: 6. The CDR3 length is 14 residues.

V usage is TRBV9 and J usage is TRBJ2-7; 10 bases fit TRBD1. The CDR3 runs to 15 residues. Germline V CDR1 and CDR2: SGDLS, YYNGEE. V lost 3 bases, J lost 1 base, and 4 bases stayed unmatched. This chain's CDR3 is CASSADRGDSYEQYF. Here the CDR3 DNA reads TGTGCCAGCAGCGCGGACAGGGGGGATTCCTACGAGCAGTACTTC.

The J gene is TRBJ1-2, the V gene TRBV28, with D unclear. V gave up 6 bases and J gave up 4 bases, with 12 bases separating them. The CDR3 contains 13 residues. Per germline, CDR1 MDHEN and CDR2 SYDVKM. CDR3 coding DNA: TGTGCCAGCAGGGTCGCCGGTTCCTATGGCTACACCTTC. Amino acids: CASRVAGSYGYTF.

This clone was detected only once. This sequence joins TRBV7-9 and TRBJ1-5; D gene uncertain. This CDR3 contains 13 residues. Trimming removed 1 base from V and 6 bases from J, with 7 bases in between. CDR1 is SEHNR, CDR2 FQNEAQ, per germline (reference sequence). CDR3 in amino acids: CASSLGRSQPQHF. CDR3 in DNA: TGTGCCAGCAGCTTAGGACGGAGTCAGCCCCAGCATTTT.

CDR3 DNA sequence: TGTGCCAGCAGTGAAAGACTAGCGGAGAATGAGCAGTTCTTC. Translating gives CASSERLAENEQFF. The chain recombines TRBV6-1 with TRBJ2-1; TRBD2 matches at 9 bases. Trimming at V came to 2 bases and at J to 7 bases, leaving 3 bases not matched to a gene. Germline CDR1 MNHNS, CDR2 SASEGT. The length of the CDR3 is 14 residues.

The chain recombines TRBV29-1 with TRBJ2-5; a weak D match, TRBD1 (6 bases). Germline-derived CDR1 and CDR2 are SQVTM and ANQGSEA. CDR3 length equals 13 residues. Trimming removed 1 base at V and 2 bases at J, with 8 bases between. The CDR3 region has the DNA TGCAGCGTTGAAGGGGACATACAAGAGACCCAGTACTTC. Amino acids: CSVEGDIQETQYF. The variable domain in full, completed from reference TRBV29-1 and TRBJ2-5, reads SAVISQKPSRDICQRGTSLTIQCQVDSQVTMMFWYRQQPGQSLTLIATANQGSEATYESGFVIDKFPISRPNLTFSTLTVSNMSPEDSSIYLCSVEGDIQETQYFGPGTRLLVL.

This chain joins TRBV28 and TRBJ1-4; tentatively, D is TRBD1 (5 bases). The CDR3 is made up of 16 amino acids. Trimming pared 2 bases from V and 7 bases from J, leaving 17 bases between. Germline loops: CDR1 MDHEN, CDR2 SYDVKM. The CDR3 DNA reads as TGTGCCAGCAGTTTACTTCTCAGGGTGCGGGGTGAAAAACTGTTTTTT. Amino acid sequence: CASSLLLRVRGEKLFF.

V usage is TRBV6-6 and J usage is TRBJ1-2, with TRBD1 as a possible D gene (6 bases). Trimming stripped 6 bases from V and 5 bases from J, with 16 bases between. The CDR3 runs 14 residues. Per germline, CDR1 MNHNY and CDR2 SVGAGI (reference sequence). CDR3 DNA: TGTGCCAGCAGCCTACAGGGTGGAGTGTATGGCTACACCTTC. It yields the protein CASSLQGGVYGYTF.

The chain has TRBV27 and TRBJ2-7; 8 positions agree with TRBD1. The CDR3 totals 15 residues. The germline CDR1 and CDR2 sequences are MNHEY and SMNVEV (reference sequence). V gave up 1 base and J gave up 4 bases; unmatched junction bases: 6. The CDR3 sequence is CASSLFPGQAYEQYF. The DNA of the CDR3 is TGTGCCAGCAGTTTATTTCCGGGACAGGCTTACGAGCAGTACTTC.

This clone is a singleton in its sample. J is TRBJ1-3 and V is TRBV5-1; no firm D call. This CDR3 contains 13 residues. Between the trimmed V and J ends, which lost 3 bases and 0 bases, there was a span of 4 bases. Germline V gene data show CDR1 as SGHRS and CDR2 as YFSETQ. The CDR3 DNA reads as TGCGCCAGCAGCTCCAACTCTGGAAACACCATATATTTT. Translating it yields CASSSNSGNTIYF.

The J gene is TRBJ2-7, the V gene TRBV9; the match to TRBD2 covers 7 bases. This CDR3 comprises 12 residues. From germline, CDR1 is SGDLS and CDR2 YYNGEE. The ends lost 4 bases at V and 2 bases at J; junction bases unmatched: 0. The CDR3 protein is CASSRGAYEQYF. CDR3 sequence (DNA): TGTGCCAGCAGCCGGGGGGCCTACGAGCAGTACTTC.

This chain joins TRBV7-2 and TRBJ2-7; the match to TRBD1 covers 7 bases. This CDR3 is 18 amino acids long. V dropped 2 bases and J dropped 5; count of bases not matched to a gene: 18. CDR1 SGHTA and CDR2 FQGNSA come from the germline V gene. In nucleotides, the CDR3 is TGTGCCAGCAGCTTAATAAGTCGTCCAGTGACAGGGCTCGACGAGCAGTACTTC. This sequence encodes CASSLISRPVTGLDEQYF.